Following are 29 T cell receptor beta chains from one sample sequenced in a study. TCRdb used MiXCR to reprocess the RT-PCR reads, holding one entry per CDR3 protein. This table has about 680,000 distinct CDR3 sequences, approximately 15% appearing once. Sequenced sample: memory CD4+ T cells from blood. These receptors came from a female donor in good health, serving as a healthy control.

The CDR3 nucleotides read TGTGCCAGCAGCATTGTAGGTGACCCTGCCAAAAACATTCAGTACTTC. It specifies CASSIVGDPAKNIQYF. The rearrangement links TRBV7-2 to TRBJ2-4; D is ambiguous. The CDR3 is 16 residues long. Trimming took off 5 bases at V and 1 base at J, with 15 bases between the two ends. Germline CDR1 is SGHTA and CDR2 is FQGNSA.

The CDR3 protein is CSASDSGEKLFF. The DNA of the CDR3 is TGCAGTGCTAGTGACAGCGGTGAAAAACTGTTTTTT. The rearrangement links TRBV20-1 to TRBJ1-4; TRBD1 might be the D (5 bases). There are 12 residues in the CDR3. The germline V and J ends were trimmed by 3 bases and 7 bases, with 9 bases remaining between them. Germline-derived CDR1 and CDR2 are DFQATT and SNEGSKA (reference sequence).

The V call is TRBV6-5, the J call TRBJ2-2, with D perhaps given as TRBD1 or TRBD2 (5 bases each). V was pared by 6 bases and J by 0 bases, with 11 bases between. This CDR3 contains 15 residues. Per germline, CDR1 MNHEY and CDR2 SVGAGI. The CDR3 DNA follows: TGTGCCAGCAGGGGACGGCTCGCGAACACCGGGGAGCTGTTTTTT. Translated: CASRGRLANTGELFF.

This clonotype was found a few times. The chain combines TRBV6-5 with TRBJ1-1; 8 bases agree with TRBD1. CDR1 and CDR2 from the germline V gene are MNHEY and SVGAGI. The V and J ends lost 2 bases and 1 base, in that order; junction bases with no gene match: 6. The CDR3 extends over 16 amino acids. The CDR3 sequence: CASSYTYGQGNTEAFF. The CDR3 DNA reads as TGTGCCAGCAGTTACACTTATGGACAGGGGAACACTGAAGCTTTCTTT.

J is TRBJ1-1 and V is TRBV20-1; 9 nucleotides match TRBD1. The V gene's germline CDR1 is DFQATT and CDR2 SNEGSKA (reference sequence). This CDR3 is built from 13 residues. CDR3 protein: CRALQGARTEAFF. The CDR3 DNA is TGCAGAGCCTTACAGGGGGCTCGGACTGAAGCTTTCTTT.

The chain couples TRBV11-2 to TRBJ2-3, with D perhaps given as TRBD1 or TRBD2 (5 bases each). This CDR3 spans 19 amino acids. V was shortened by 4 bases and J by 0 bases, with 23 bases between the two germline ends. Germline values: CDR1 SGHAT, CDR2 FQNNGV. The CDR3 is CASSSPPSVATVSTDTQYF. The DNA for the CDR3 is TGTGCCAGCAGCTCCCCGCCTTCAGTAGCGACAGTTAGCACAGATACGCAGTATTTT.

The chain carries TRBV27 and TRBJ1-1; tentative D call: TRBD1 (5 bases). Germline V gene lookup returns CDR1 MNHEY and CDR2 SMNVEV (reference sequence). This CDR3 contains 15 residues. V lost 5 bases to trimming and J lost 4 bases, with 17 bases between them. The CDR3 DNA reads TGTGCCAGCAGTCCCCCGTGGGGCAGTGGCACTGAAGCTTTCTTT. Residues: CASSPPWGSGTEAFF.

In this sample, this clonotype turned up many times. This chain joins TRBV20-1 and TRBJ2-1, with 7 bases aligning to TRBD2. Unmatched junction bases numbered 10, after V lost 2 bases and J lost 3 bases. The CDR3 contains 16 residues. Germline V gene lookup returns CDR1 DFQATT and CDR2 SNEGSKA (reference sequence). In DNA, the CDR3 is TGCAGTGCTAGATCTTTAGCGGGCCAGAGCTACAATGAGCAGTTCTTC. Protein: CSARSLAGQSYNEQFF.

The rearrangement links TRBV6-5 to TRBJ1-2, with D possibly matching TRBD1 (5 bases). The ends were cut back, 4 bases at V and 2 bases at J, with 11 bases in the middle. CDR3 length equals 14 residues. CDR1 MNHEY and CDR2 SVGAGI come from the germline V gene. The CDR3 DNA follows: TGTGCCAGCAGTTTTCAGGCAGGGAACTATGGCTACACCTTC. Encoded protein: CASSFQAGNYGYTF.

The V call is TRBV20-1, the J call TRBJ2-7; D is perhaps TRBD1 (5 bases). V was cut by 3 bases and J by 5 bases, with 17 bases left in between. The V gene's germline CDR1 is DFQATT and CDR2 SNEGSKA (reference sequence). This CDR3 is 14 amino acids long. DNA for the CDR3: TGCAGTGCTAGGAAGGGGCAGGATTTAGACGAGCAGTACTTC. The encoded protein is CSARKGQDLDEQYF.

V gene TRBV7-9 combines with J gene TRBJ2-3; TRBD1 aligns across 9 bases. V shed 1 base and J 1 base; nucleotides not matched to a gene: 3. Germline V gene sequence: CDR1 SEHNR, CDR2 FQNEAQ (reference sequence). This CDR3 has 16 residues. The DNA for the CDR3 is TGTGCCAGCAGCTTAGATCGACAGGGGGGCACAGATACGCAGTATTTT. Translating gives CASSLDRQGGTDTQYF.

This clonotype was seen more than once but under ten times. In DNA form, the CDR3 reads TGCGCCAGCAGGGACCTTAGCGGAACCTACGAGCAGTACTTC. It encodes CASRDLSGTYEQYF. V gene TRBV5-1 combines with J gene TRBJ2-7; tentative D call: TRBD2 (6 bases). CDR3 length: 14 residues. V lost 5 bases and J lost 2, with 14 bases in between. Germline values: CDR1 SGHRS, CDR2 YFSETQ.

This clonotype came up many times. The chain couples TRBV20-1 to TRBJ1-2, with a possible D match to TRBD1 (6 bases). CDR1 and CDR2 from the germline V gene are DFQATT and SNEGSKA (reference sequence). V was clipped by 6 bases and J by 4 bases, with 18 bases between them. The CDR3 contains 14 residues. The CDR3 DNA follows: TGCAGTGCCAGAAGGGGGATGGAACTCTATGGCTACACCTTC. Translated, it gives CSARRGMELYGYTF.

The V and J genes are TRBV30 and TRBJ2-7; 7 bases match TRBD2. This CDR3 is 14 amino acids long. Germline V gives CDR1 GTSNPN, CDR2 SVGIG (reference sequence). J was trimmed by 6 bases and V by 0 bases; bases with no gene match: 8. CDR3 sequence reads: CAWSVSLTSREQYF. CDR3 DNA: TGTGCCTGGAGTGTATCCCTGACTAGCCGCGAGCAGTACTTC.

This clonotype was seen ten or more times. V usage is TRBV5-1 and J usage is TRBJ2-3; perhaps TRBD2 as D (5 bases). Trimming removed 2 bases at V and 6 bases at J, with 16 bases between. Germline loops: CDR1 SGHRS, CDR2 YFSETQ. This CDR3 region has 15 residues. The CDR3 DNA reads as TGCGCCAGCAGCTTATCGGACTTTCTCCGGGATACGCAGTATTTT. Protein product: CASSLSDFLRDTQYF. The full variable domain, in which reference TRBV5-1 and TRBJ2-3 provide the parts outside the CDR3, is KAGVTQTPRYLIKTRGQQVTLSCSPISGHRSVSWYQQTPGQGLQFLFEYFSETQRNKGNFPGRFSGRQFSNSRSEMNVSTLELGDSALYLCASSLSDFLRDTQYFGPGTRLTVL.

The gene calls are TRBV27 and TRBJ1-3, with 9 bases matching TRBD1. After removal of 5 bases from V and 3 bases from J, the junction contained 8 bases not matched to a gene. The germline CDR1 and CDR2 sequences are MNHEY and SMNVEV (reference sequence). The CDR3 is 16 residues long. This CDR3 is CASSLRQGGGGNTIYF. The CDR3 DNA is TGTGCCAGCAGTCTAAGACAGGGGGGAGGTGGAAACACCATATATTTT.

This clonotype came up many times. The V call is TRBV6-2 or TRBV6-3, the J call TRBJ1-6, with a weak D call TRBD1 (6 bases). Germline CDR1 MNHEY, CDR2 SVGEGT. The V end lost 6 bases, the J end lost 0 bases, and 12 bases lay between the germline ends. The CDR3 loop spans 16 amino acids. Written as DNA, the CDR3 is TGTGCCAGCAGCACCGGGACAAGCTCCTATAATTCACCCCTCCACTTT. Amino acids: CASSTGTSSYNSPLHF.

This clonotype was seen only a few times. V usage is TRBV5-1 and J usage is TRBJ1-1; D unclear. V lost 1 base and J 3 bases, leaving 13 bases between the germline ends. CDR3 length: 15 amino acids. The germline V gene encodes CDR1 SGHRS and CDR2 YFSETQ. This CDR3 reads CASSLFGVEDTEAFF. CDR3 in DNA: TGCGCCAGCAGCTTGTTTGGGGTAGAGGACACTGAAGCTTTCTTT.

In its sample, this clonotype was seen many times. The V call is TRBV6-6, the J call TRBJ1-5; no definite D call. V lost 2 bases, J lost 3 bases, and 14 bases lay in between. This CDR3 region has 16 residues. The germline V gene encodes CDR1 MNHNY and CDR2 SVGAGI (reference sequence). CDR3 nucleotide sequence: TGTGCCAGCAGTTACAAGGGTTGGGAATCCAATCAGCCCCAGCATTTT. Amino acids: CASSYKGWESNQPQHF.

This clonotype was recorded at least ten times. The chain has TRBV6-1 and TRBJ2-7; TRBD2 might be the D (6 bases). The CDR3 totals 15 residues. The germline V gene encodes CDR1 MNHNS and CDR2 SASEGT. V was shortened by 6 bases and J by 2 bases, with 17 bases between the two germline ends. The CDR3 nucleotides read TGTGCCAGCAGCCTCTCGGGGGACCCAACCTACGAGCAGTACTTC. The encoded protein is CASSLSGDPTYEQYF.

The CDR3 bases are TGTGCCAGCAGTTACTTCCCCGGACTAGCGGGAGGGCCCTCAGAGACCCAGTACTTC. Amino acid sequence: CASSYFPGLAGGPSETQYF. The rearrangement links TRBV6-5 to TRBJ2-5, with 15 bases identical to TRBD2. The V gene's germline CDR1 is MNHEY and CDR2 SVGAGI. J was trimmed by 4 bases and V by 1 base; bases with no gene match: 10. CDR3 length equals 19 residues.

The CDR3 spells CSARDQRRDNQPQHF. Here the CDR3 DNA reads TGCAGTGCTAGAGATCAGCGCAGGGACAATCAGCCCCAGCATTTT. V usage is TRBV20-1 and J usage is TRBJ1-5; D is perhaps TRBD1 (5 bases). The V gene lost 0 bases and the J gene lost 3 bases, with 12 bases spanning the gap. The germline gives CDR1 DFQATT, CDR2 SNEGSKA (reference sequence). The CDR3 loop spans 15 amino acids.

This clonotype was observed many times. This rearrangement joins TRBV4-1 to TRBJ2-1, with D maybe TRBD1 (5 bases). Germline lookup yields CDR1 MGHRA and CDR2 YSYEKL. V gave up 5 bases and J gave up 2 bases, with 13 bases separating them. The CDR3 sequence is 15 residues long. The CDR3 loop is CASSMDIFPYNEQFF. Here the CDR3 DNA reads TGCGCCAGCAGCATGGACATCTTCCCCTACAATGAGCAGTTCTTC.

CDR3 nucleotides: TGTGCCAGCAGTTTTTACAGGGGGCGCCTTAACACTGAAGCTTTCTTT. Translated: CASSFYRGRLNTEAFF. The rearrangement links TRBV6-2 or TRBV6-3 to TRBJ1-1, with 9 bases lining up with TRBD1. Looked up from germline, CDR1 is MNHEY and CDR2 is SVGEGT. This CDR3 is built from 16 residues. V shed 4 bases, J shed 2 bases, and the junction held 8 bases outside the gene matches.

This clonotype came up once. This sequence joins TRBV20-1 and TRBJ2-7; tentatively, D is TRBD2 (6 bases). Looked up from germline, CDR1 is DFQATT and CDR2 is SNEGSKA (reference sequence). Trimming shortened V by 3 bases and J by 5 bases, and 14 bases separated the two germline ends. The CDR3 totals 13 residues. CDR3 nucleotide sequence: TGCAGTGCTAGGGAGGGCTTTTCCAACGAGCAGTACTTC. It yields the protein CSAREGFSNEQYF.

This clonotype showed up just a few times. The V and J genes are TRBV7-2 and TRBJ1-1; 7 nucleotides match TRBD1. CDR1 and CDR2 from the germline V gene are SGHTA and FQGNSA. Germline trimming cut 2 bases from V and 4 bases from J; bases unmatched to any gene: 7. This CDR3 contains 15 residues. CDR3 coding DNA: TGTGCCAGCAGCTTAACAGGGGAGGTGAGCACTGAAGCTTTCTTT. Protein sequence: CASSLTGEVSTEAFF.

The gene calls are TRBV6-2 or TRBV6-3 and TRBJ2-7; 10 nucleotides agree with TRBD2. The germline CDR1 and CDR2 sequences are MNHEY and SVGEGT. The CDR3 is 15 residues long. V lost 6 bases and J lost 2; bases outside the gene matches: 7. The CDR3 DNA follows: TGTGCCAGCAGGTCTAGCGGGGGTCCCCCCTACGAGCAGTACTTC. This sequence encodes CASRSSGGPPYEQYF.

The CDR3 nucleotides read TGTGCCAGCAGTGAACAGGAACGGCAGCCCCAGCATTTT. Translated, it gives CASSEQERQPQHF. The V gene is TRBV6-1, the J gene TRBJ1-5; D uncertain. With 2 bases removed from V and 7 bases from J, the gap between germline ends came to 9 bases. Germline values: CDR1 MNHNS, CDR2 SASEGT. The CDR3 is made up of 13 amino acids.

This clonotype was counted a few times. The rearrangement links TRBV5-1 to TRBJ2-3, with D tentatively TRBD1 (6 bases). The V gene lost 4 bases and the J gene lost 4 bases, with 13 bases spanning the gap. The length of the CDR3 is 14 residues. Germline V gives CDR1 SGHRS, CDR2 YFSETQ. The CDR3, as DNA: TGCGCCAGCAGCAACAGGGTAGAGGCAGATACGCAGTATTTT. Translated, it gives CASSNRVEADTQYF.